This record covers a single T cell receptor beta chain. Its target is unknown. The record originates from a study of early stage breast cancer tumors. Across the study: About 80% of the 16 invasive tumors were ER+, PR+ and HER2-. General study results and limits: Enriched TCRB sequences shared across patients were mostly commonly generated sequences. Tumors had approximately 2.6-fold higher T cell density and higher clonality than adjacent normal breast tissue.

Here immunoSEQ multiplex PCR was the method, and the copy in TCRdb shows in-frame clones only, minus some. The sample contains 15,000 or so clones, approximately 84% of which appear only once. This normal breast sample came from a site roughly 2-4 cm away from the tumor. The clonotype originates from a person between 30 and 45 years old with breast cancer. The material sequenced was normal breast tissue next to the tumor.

The CDR3 DNA sequence: TGTGCCAGCAGCCTCCTAGTTAAGAACACTGAAGCTTTCTTT. Amino acid sequence: CASSLLVKNTEAFF. This chain uses TRBV7-2 with TRBJ1-1; no reliable D call. This CDR3 has 14 residues. Deletions cut 5 bases from V and 1 base from J, with 11 bases between. Germline CDR1 and CDR2: SGHTA and FQGNSA.